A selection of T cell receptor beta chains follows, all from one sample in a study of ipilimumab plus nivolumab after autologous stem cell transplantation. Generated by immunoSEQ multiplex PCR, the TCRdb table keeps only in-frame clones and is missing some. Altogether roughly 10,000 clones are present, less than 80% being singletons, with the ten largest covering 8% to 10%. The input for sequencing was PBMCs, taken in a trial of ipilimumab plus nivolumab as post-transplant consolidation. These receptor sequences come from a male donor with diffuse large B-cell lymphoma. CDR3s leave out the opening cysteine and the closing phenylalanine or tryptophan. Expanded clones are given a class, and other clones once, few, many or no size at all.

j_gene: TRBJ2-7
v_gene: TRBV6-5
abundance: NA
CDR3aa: ASSQDGGSSYEQY

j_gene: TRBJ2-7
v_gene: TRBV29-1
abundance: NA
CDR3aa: SVEIPSEKGEQY

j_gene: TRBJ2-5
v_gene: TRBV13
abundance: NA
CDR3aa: ASSLVGGGKGGETQY

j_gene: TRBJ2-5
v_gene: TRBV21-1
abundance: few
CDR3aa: ASSKVESGETQY

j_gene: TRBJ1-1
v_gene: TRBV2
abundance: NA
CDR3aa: ASSEFGRMNTEAF

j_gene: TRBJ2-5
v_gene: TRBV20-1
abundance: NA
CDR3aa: SARGGETQY

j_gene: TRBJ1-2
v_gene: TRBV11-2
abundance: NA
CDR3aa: ASSRTGRTGGYT

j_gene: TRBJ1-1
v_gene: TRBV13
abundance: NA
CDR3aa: ASSLVTPPSGVNTEAF

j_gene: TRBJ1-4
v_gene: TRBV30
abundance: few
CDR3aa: AWRPGNEKLF

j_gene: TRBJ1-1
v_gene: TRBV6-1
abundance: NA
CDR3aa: ASRFTDRGFTEAF

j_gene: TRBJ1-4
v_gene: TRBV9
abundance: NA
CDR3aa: ASSVEGRGANEKLF

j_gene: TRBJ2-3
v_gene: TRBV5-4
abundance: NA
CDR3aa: ASSLGRGTDTQY

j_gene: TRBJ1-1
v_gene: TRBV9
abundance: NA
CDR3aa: ASSVVGDLNTEAF

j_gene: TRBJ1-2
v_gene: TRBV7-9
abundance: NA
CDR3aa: ASSSTWAGANYGYT

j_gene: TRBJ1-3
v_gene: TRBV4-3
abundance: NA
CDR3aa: ASSQGTDRVGNTIY

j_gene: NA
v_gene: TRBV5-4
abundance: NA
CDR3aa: ASSLGMPYYEQY

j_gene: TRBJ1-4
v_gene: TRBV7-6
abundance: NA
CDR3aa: ASSSNKGQLGKLF

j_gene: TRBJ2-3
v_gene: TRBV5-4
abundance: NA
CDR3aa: ASSLSSGGTDTQY

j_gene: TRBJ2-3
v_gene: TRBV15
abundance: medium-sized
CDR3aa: ATSYGQGTDTQY

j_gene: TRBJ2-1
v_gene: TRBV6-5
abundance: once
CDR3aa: ASSYGNEQF

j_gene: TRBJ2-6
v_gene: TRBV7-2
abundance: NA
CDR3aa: ASSLAPGLAARSSGANVLT

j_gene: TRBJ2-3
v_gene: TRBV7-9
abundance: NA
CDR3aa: ASSSLWTGGIDTQY

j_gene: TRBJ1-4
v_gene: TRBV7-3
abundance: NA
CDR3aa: ASSPGQGEKLF

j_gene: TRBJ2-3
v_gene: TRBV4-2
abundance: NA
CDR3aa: ASSQEGTGLAGATQY

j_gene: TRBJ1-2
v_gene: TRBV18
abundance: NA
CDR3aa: ASSPVKGYYGYT

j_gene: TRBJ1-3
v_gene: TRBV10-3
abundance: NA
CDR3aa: AISSLTGRGKSGNTIY

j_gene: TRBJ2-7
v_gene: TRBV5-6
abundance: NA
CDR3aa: ASSLGRTEQY

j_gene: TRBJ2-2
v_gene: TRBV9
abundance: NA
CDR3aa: ASSVTGTVNTGELF

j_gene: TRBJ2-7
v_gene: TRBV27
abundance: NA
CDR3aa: ASSLDRGREQY